Given below is one TCR beta chain in context. Looked up from germline, CDR1 is SGHTA and CDR2 is FQGNSA. This CDR3 is 13 amino acids long. V gave up 8 bases and J gave up 1 base, with 11 bases separating them. PCR employed 60 Vbeta and 13 Jbeta primers. The protocol was immunoSEQ multiplex PCR, while the TCRdb copy is restricted to in-frame clones and leaves out a portion. The top ten clones hold over 2% of a sample with some 180,000 clones, about 88% of them seen once. The record originates from a study of cytomegalovirus exposure and HLA in healthy donors. The rearrangement links TRBV7-2 to TRBJ1-1; no clear D gene. Sequencing input: PBMCs. The receptor was derived from a young man in good health and CMV-seropositive. The CDR3 coding sequence is TGTGCCAGCGCGGCTCGCACGAACACTGAAGCTTTCTTT. It encodes CASAARTNTEAFF.